In its sample, the clone carrying this T cell receptor (beta chain) was seen a few times. This specimen comes from a study of blood T cells in healthy people across ages. The CDR3 loop spans 18 amino acids. The germline V gene has CDR1 SGHVS and CDR2 FNYEAQ. The trim removed 4 bases at V and 0 bases at J, leaving 13 bases unmatched. Then a second PCR, running about 6 to 11 cycles, was carried out with a sample-barcoded 5' primer and a J-beta primer mix. Each CDR3 protein gets one entry after TCRdb re-called the 5' RACE reads with MiXCR. The sample lists almost 550,000 distinct CDR3 sequences; less than 25% were seen once. This sample also belongs to another study, concerning T cells of mothers and their children. That source reports: The study recruited a few healthy Caucasian mothers and their six children as donors.

The chain carries TRBV7-6 and TRBJ2-5; 8 positions agree with TRBD2. The sequenced material came from blood. This TCR was sampled from a boy aged 5-17 years in good health. The CDR3 nucleotides are TGTGCCAGCAGCTCTATTCGCCCGGGGGGGACCCACCAAGAGACCCAGTACTTC. As protein: CASSSIRPGGTHQETQYF.